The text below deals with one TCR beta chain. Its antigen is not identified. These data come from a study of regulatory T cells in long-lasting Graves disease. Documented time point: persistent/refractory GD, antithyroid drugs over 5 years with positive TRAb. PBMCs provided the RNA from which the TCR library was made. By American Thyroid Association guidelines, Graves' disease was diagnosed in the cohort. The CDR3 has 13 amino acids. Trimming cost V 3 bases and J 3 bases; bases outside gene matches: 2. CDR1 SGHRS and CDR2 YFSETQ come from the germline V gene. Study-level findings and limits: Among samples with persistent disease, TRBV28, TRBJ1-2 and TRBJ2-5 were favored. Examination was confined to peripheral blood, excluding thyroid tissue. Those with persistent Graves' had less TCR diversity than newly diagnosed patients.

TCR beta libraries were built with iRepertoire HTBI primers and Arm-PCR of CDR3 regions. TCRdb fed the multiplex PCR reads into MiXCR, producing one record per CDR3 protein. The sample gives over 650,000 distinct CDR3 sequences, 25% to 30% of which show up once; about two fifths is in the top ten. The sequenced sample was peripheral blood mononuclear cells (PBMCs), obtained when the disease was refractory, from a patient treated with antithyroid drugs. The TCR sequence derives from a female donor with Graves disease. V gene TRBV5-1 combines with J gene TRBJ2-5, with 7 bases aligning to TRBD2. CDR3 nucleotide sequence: TGCGCCAGCAGCTCGGGGGGAGAAGAGACCCAGTACTTC. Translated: CASSSGGEETQYF.